Following are 27 T cell receptor beta chains from one sample sequenced in a study of OX40 agonist ivuxolimab in advanced cancers. The library relied on the immunoSEQ multiplex PCR assay. Imported from immuneACCESS, the table was reduced by TCRdb to in-frame sequences with V and J called. These copies leave out some clones; in studies compared against another copy, an unresolved V gene accounts for under half, and the cause of the remainder is not known. The sample profile shows fewer than 100,000 clones; approximately 89% of them were found once. The ten largest clones add up to under 0.25% of the sample. The sequencing used CD4+ or CD8+ T cells sorted from blood, collected in a trial of the OX40 agonist ivuxolimab. These receptors all come from an adult with an advanced solid tumor such as melanoma, head and neck, liver or kidney cancer.

The chain joins TRBV2 to TRBJ2-1; tentatively, D is TRBD1 or TRBD2 (6 bases each). This CDR3 is 17 amino acids long. Germline V gives CDR1 SNHLY, CDR2 FYNNEI. V dropped 0 bases and J dropped 7 bases, with 19 bases sitting between them. The DNA of the CDR3 is TGTGCCAGCAGTGAAGCTTTACATTCGGAGGGGGGTAATGAGCAGTTCTTC. Translated: CASSEALHSEGGNEQFF.

The chain is built from TRBV9 and TRBJ2-3; D not certain. The V end lost 1 base, the J end lost 0 bases, and 12 bases lay between the germline ends. This CDR3 region has 16 residues. CDR1 and CDR2 from the germline V gene are SGDLS and YYNGEE. The DNA for the CDR3 is TGTGCCAGCAGCGTAATGGCAGGCCCAAGCACAGATACGCAGTATTTT. Amino acid sequence: CASSVMAGPSTDTQYF.

J is TRBJ2-7 and V is TRBV6-5; D call uncertain. This CDR3 has 15 amino acids. Germline values: CDR1 MNHEY, CDR2 SVGAGI. Trimming left V 0 bases short and J 0 bases short, with 9 bases between. DNA of the CDR3: TGTGCCAGCAGTTACTCAAATCTTGGCTCCTACGAGCAGTACTTC. Encoded protein: CASSYSNLGSYEQYF.

The DNA of the CDR3 is TGTGCCAGCTCCCCCCCCGGGGGGAGAGAGACCCAGTACTTC. Its translation is CASSPPGGRETQYF. The gene calls are TRBV18 and TRBJ2-5, with TRBD2 identical over 7 bases. With 6 bases clipped from V and 4 bases from J, the junction kept 8 bases outside the gene matches. CDR3 length: 14 residues. CDR1 is KGHSH and CDR2 is LQKENI in the germline V gene.

The V call is TRBV6-1, the J call TRBJ2-3; D is ambiguous. V was clipped by 2 bases and J by 1 base, with 4 bases between them. This CDR3 has 13 residues. CDR1 MNHNS and CDR2 SASEGT come from the germline V gene. The CDR3 protein is CASSETGTDTQYF. CDR3 nucleotide sequence: TGTGCCAGCAGTGAAACGGGCACAGATACGCAGTATTTT.

The chain couples TRBV4-3 to TRBJ2-3; no reliable D call. V shed 0 bases and J shed 3 bases, with 13 bases lying between them. The V gene's germline CDR1 is LGHNA and CDR2 YSLEER. The CDR3 runs to 16 residues. CDR3 residues: CASSQDHNLETDTQYF. The CDR3 DNA reads TGCGCCAGCAGCCAAGATCACAACCTTGAGACAGATACGCAGTATTTT.

This clone came up a few times. The gene calls are TRBV27 and TRBJ1-2, with 8 nucleotides matching TRBD1. The CDR3 is 13 amino acids. CDR1 is MNHEY, CDR2 SMNVEV, per germline (reference sequence). Germline trimming cut 8 bases from V and 4 bases from J; bases unmatched to any gene: 6. The CDR3: CASGRTGSYGYTF. Here the CDR3 DNA reads TGTGCCAGCGGCAGGACAGGGAGCTATGGCTACACCTTC.

The rearrangement links TRBV5-1 to TRBJ2-3; D perhaps matches TRBD2 (6 bases). The germline V gene has CDR1 SGHRS and CDR2 YFSETQ. This CDR3 region has 16 residues. The V end was cut by 6 bases, the J end by 0 bases, with 17 bases between. The CDR3 loop reads CASTPKIAASTDTQYF. CDR3 nucleotide sequence: TGCGCCAGCACCCCTAAAATAGCGGCTAGCACAGATACGCAGTATTTT.

V usage is TRBV7-2 and J usage is TRBJ1-4, with D perhaps TRBD1 (6 bases). There are 14 residues in the CDR3. The V gene lost 2 bases and the J gene lost 8 bases, with 12 bases spanning the gap. CDR1 SGHTA and CDR2 FQGNSA come from the germline V gene. The CDR3 loop is CASSLQQGGEKLFF. The CDR3 region has the DNA TGTGCCAGCAGCTTACAACAGGGAGGGGAAAAACTGTTTTTT.

V is TRBV7-2 and J is TRBJ1-6; D not resolved. Deletions cut 2 bases from V and 5 bases from J, with 7 bases between. The CDR3 runs to 14 residues. CDR1 is SGHTA, CDR2 FQGNSA, per germline. Here the CDR3 DNA reads TGTGCCAGCAGCTTATTACAGCATAATTCACCCCTCCACTTT. It specifies CASSLLQHNSPLHF.

V usage is TRBV29-1 and J usage is TRBJ2-3; D gene uncertain. The ends were cut back, 8 bases at V and 2 bases at J, with 5 bases in the middle. Per germline, CDR1 SQVTM and CDR2 ANQGSEA. This CDR3 region has 10 residues. The CDR3 reads CSSFTDTQYF. For the CDR3, the DNA is TGCAGCTCATTCACAGATACGCAGTATTTT.

For the CDR3, the DNA is TGTGCCAGCAGCTTGACCACCGACAGGGCGGAAAAACTGTTTTTT. Protein sequence: CASSLTTDRAEKLFF. The chain couples TRBV7-8 to TRBJ1-4, with 7 bases that match TRBD1. CDR3 length equals 15 residues. The V gene end was trimmed by 3 bases and the J gene end by 8 bases; junction bases not matched to a gene: 9. Germline CDR1 reads SGHVS; CDR2 reads FQNEAQ.

This rearrangement joins TRBV27 to TRBJ2-3, with D tentatively TRBD1 (5 bases). There are 15 residues in the CDR3. V was clipped by 1 base and J by 3 bases, with 11 bases between them. Germline CDR1 MNHEY, CDR2 SMNVEV (reference sequence). CDR3 residues: CASSLLGVGTDTQYF. The DNA for the CDR3 is TGTGCCAGCAGTTTATTAGGGGTTGGGACAGATACGCAGTATTTT.

The chain couples TRBV6-5 to TRBJ2-7, with D uncertain. The CDR3 runs to 12 residues. Germline V gene data show CDR1 as MNHEY and CDR2 as SVGAGI. V lost 9 bases to trimming and J lost 4 bases, with 13 bases between them. This chain's CDR3 is CASTAMTYEQYF. The CDR3 DNA follows: TGTGCCAGTACAGCCATGACTTACGAGCAGTACTTC.

The chain couples TRBV2 to TRBJ2-7; D possibly corresponds to TRBD2 (5 bases). This CDR3 contains 13 residues. Germline V lookup: CDR1 SNHLY, CDR2 FYNNEI. Trimming pared 8 bases from V and 7 bases from J, leaving 18 bases between. As DNA, the CDR3 is TGTGCCAGCTCTCGGACGGGCAGAGGGGAGCAGTACTTC. Encoded protein: CASSRTGRGEQYF.

This clone was detected many times. The chain combines TRBV5-1 with TRBJ1-6; no clear D gene. V was shortened by 4 bases and J by 9 bases, with 14 bases between the two germline ends. The CDR3 extends over 14 amino acids. Germline-derived CDR1 and CDR2 are SGHRS and YFSETQ. This chain's CDR3 is CASSPGNLFSPLHF. The CDR3 DNA reads TGCGCCAGCAGCCCCGGGAACCTCTTTTCACCCCTCCACTTT.

The rearrangement joins TRBV29-1 to TRBJ1-2; D ambiguous. The CDR3 is 15 amino acids. V gave up 6 bases and J gave up 7 bases, with 24 bases separating them. Germline V gives CDR1 SQVTM, CDR2 ANQGSEA. CDR3: CSVARSSEDSSGYTF. In DNA form, the CDR3 reads TGCAGCGTCGCCCGAAGTTCGGAGGACTCCTCTGGCTACACCTTC.

This sequence joins TRBV6-6 and TRBJ1-3; D not resolved. This CDR3 contains 14 residues. Trimming stripped 4 bases from V and 0 bases from J, with 7 bases between. Germline CDR1 and CDR2: MNHNY and SVGAGI (reference sequence). The CDR3 reads CASSSHNSGNTIYF. The DNA of the CDR3 is TGTGCCAGCAGTTCACACAACTCTGGAAACACCATATATTTT.

J is TRBJ1-1 and V is TRBV6-5; 7 bases align to TRBD1. Trimming removed 0 bases from V and 11 bases from J; junction bases left unmatched: 9. The germline CDR1 and CDR2 sequences are MNHEY and SVGAGI. The CDR3 covers 14 residues. CDR3 DNA: TGTGCCAGCAGTTACTCCGAGACAGGGCCCGACGCTTTCTTT. Translating it yields CASSYSETGPDAFF.

CDR3 sequence reads: CASSPGGYTDTQYF. The CDR3 DNA sequence: TGTGCCAGCAGTCCTGGGGGATACACAGATACGCAGTATTTT. This rearrangement joins TRBV6-5 to TRBJ2-3; D may be TRBD1 or TRBD2 (5 bases each). The CDR3 length is 14 residues. Germline CDR1 MNHEY, CDR2 SVGAGI. Trimming removed 5 bases at V and 2 bases at J, with 11 bases between.

The chain recombines TRBV18 with TRBJ2-3; the match to TRBD2 covers 14 bases. This CDR3 is 18 amino acids long. Looked up from germline, CDR1 is KGHSH and CDR2 is LQKENI. With V trimmed by 3 bases and J by 0 bases, 5 bases remained unmatched. CDR3 in DNA: TGTGCCAGCTCACCCGGGACTAGCGGGGGTGCTAGCACAGATACGCAGTATTTT. Amino acid sequence: CASSPGTSGGASTDTQYF.

The V and J genes are TRBV19 and TRBJ1-5, with D possibly matching TRBD1 (5 bases). Trimming pared 5 bases from V and 7 bases from J, leaving 18 bases between. CDR3 length: 15 residues. Per germline, CDR1 LNHDA and CDR2 SQIVND (reference sequence). CDR3: CASSFEGTVYQPQHF. DNA of the CDR3: TGTGCCAGTAGTTTTGAGGGGACGGTATACCAGCCCCAGCATTTT.

This chain links TRBV7-9 with TRBJ2-3; weak D call: TRBD2 (5 bases). CDR1 SEHNR and CDR2 FQNEAQ come from the germline V gene (reference sequence). The CDR3 loop spans 14 amino acids. Trimming pared 5 bases from V and 0 bases from J, leaving 9 bases between. CDR3 coding DNA: TGTGCCAGCAGCCACCGGACTAGCACAGATACGCAGTATTTT. This encodes CASSHRTSTDTQYF. Supplemented by reference TRBV7-9 and TRBJ2-3, the full variable domain reads DTGVSQNPRHKITKRGQNVTFRCDPISEHNRLYWYRQTLGQGPEFLTYFQNEAQLEKSRLLSDRFSAERPKGSFSTLEIQRTEQGDSAMYLCASSHRTSTDTQYFGPGTRLTVL.

The chain employs TRBV2 and TRBJ1-6; D is undetermined. Germline CDR1 and CDR2: SNHLY and FYNNEI. Trimming took off 3 bases at V and 3 bases at J, with 3 bases between the two ends. The CDR3 is 13 amino acids. CDR3 sequence: CASSDSYNSPLHF. For the CDR3, the DNA is TGTGCCAGCAGTGACAGCTATAATTCACCCCTCCACTTT. The full variable domain, its missing parts supplied by reference TRBV2 and TRBJ1-6, is EPEVTQTPSHQVTQMGQEVILRCVPISNHLYFYWYRQILGQKVEFLVSFYNNEISEKSEIFDDQFSVERPDGSNFTLKIRSTKLEDSAMYFCASSDSYNSPLHFGNGTRLTVT.

V and J are TRBV18 and TRBJ2-6, with TRBD1 as a possible D gene (5 bases). This CDR3 spans 18 amino acids. V lost 5 bases and J lost 5, with 22 bases in between. Germline loops: CDR1 KGHSH, CDR2 LQKENI. The CDR3, as DNA: TGTGCCAGCTCAAGGCACGTGGACATACAAAGTCGGGCCAACGTCCTGACTTTC. This codes for CASSRHVDIQSRANVLTF.

The chain combines TRBV7-3 with TRBJ2-1, with TRBD2 identical over 13 bases. The CDR3 is made up of 16 amino acids. V trimming: 1 base; J trimming: 9 bases; junction bases outside the gene matches: 6. Germline values: CDR1 SGHTA, CDR2 FQGTGA. DNA for the CDR3: TGTGCCAGCAGCTTAATTGGACTAGCGGGAGTAGGTGAGCAGTTCTTC. It translates to CASSLIGLAGVGEQFF.

Written as DNA, the CDR3 is TGTGCCAGCAGCGTAGCCCCTAGCGGGGTAAGCACAGATACGCAGTATTTT. Translated: CASSVAPSGVSTDTQYF. V gene TRBV9 combines with J gene TRBJ2-3; 9 positions agree with TRBD2. From germline, CDR1 is SGDLS and CDR2 YYNGEE. Unmatched junction bases numbered 5, after V lost 0 bases and J lost 0 bases. The CDR3 runs to 17 residues.